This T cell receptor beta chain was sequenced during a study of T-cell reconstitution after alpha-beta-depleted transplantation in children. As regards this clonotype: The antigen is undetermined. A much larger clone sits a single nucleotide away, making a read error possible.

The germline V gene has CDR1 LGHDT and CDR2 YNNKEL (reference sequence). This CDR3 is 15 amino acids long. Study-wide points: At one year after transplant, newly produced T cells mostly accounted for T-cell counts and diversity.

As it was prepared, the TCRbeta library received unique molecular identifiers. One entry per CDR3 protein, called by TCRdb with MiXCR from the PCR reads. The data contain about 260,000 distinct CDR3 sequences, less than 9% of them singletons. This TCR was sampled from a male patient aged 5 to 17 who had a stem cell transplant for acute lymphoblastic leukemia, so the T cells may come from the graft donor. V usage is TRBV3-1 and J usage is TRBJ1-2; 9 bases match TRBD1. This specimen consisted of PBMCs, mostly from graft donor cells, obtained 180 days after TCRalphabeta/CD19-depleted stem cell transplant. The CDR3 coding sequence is TGTGTCAGCAGCCTACCGACAGGGGGAAACTATGGCTACACCTTC. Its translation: CVSSLPTGGNYGYTF.